This T cell receptor (beta chain) was obtained from a study of blood T cell repertoires in COVID-19. About the research overall: In each case, the material was cDNA or gDNA derived from T cells, B-cell-depleted T cells, or PBMCs.

Germline assignment: CDR1 KGHDR and CDR2 SFDVKD. The ends lost 3 bases at V and 6 bases at J; junction bases unmatched: 7. This CDR3 comprises 17 residues. The authors' processing: Amplified reference gene primers provided the basis for estimating nucleated cell counts. TCRdb keeps only in-frame clones here, not all; method: immunoSEQ multiplex PCR. The V and J calls and clone size were taken over from that table, and D and trimming were inferred from the DNA. The sample carries approximately 390,000 clones, 87% recorded once. The chain employs TRBV24-1 and TRBJ2-2; 12 bases line up with TRBD2. The sequence was obtained from a woman aged 55-70 years with COVID-19, enrolled during active disease. Sequencing was performed on peripheral blood. The CDR3 region has the DNA TGTGCCACCAGTGATCCCAGACTAGCGGGGGAACCCGGGGAGCTGTTTTTT. Amino acids: CATSDPRLAGEPGELFF.